Presented here are 31 T cell receptor beta chains from one specimen sequenced in a study of blood T cell repertoires in COVID-19. Sequencing was performed with immunoSEQ multiplex PCR; in TCRdb, only in-frame clones are kept and a portion is missing. The repertoire holds some 230,000 clones, with 85% to 90% as singletons. The source material was PBMCs or T cells enriched from blood (not recorded which). Source of these receptors: a woman aged 18-29 years in a cohort exposed to, infected with or recovered from COVID-19 (not recorded which).

The CDR3 DNA sequence: TGTGCCAGCAGCTTGGAGCGTGGTGGCTACACCTTC. Translated, it gives CASSLERGGYTF. The chain couples TRBV5-5 to TRBJ1-2; no clear D gene. CDR1 and CDR2 from the germline V gene are SGHKS and YYEKEE (reference sequence). This CDR3 region has 12 residues. V lost 0 bases, J lost 7 bases, and 7 bases lay in between.

This sequence joins TRBV28 and TRBJ1-6; 7 bases are a match to TRBD1. Germline CDR1 MDHEN, CDR2 SYDVKM. The CDR3 covers 14 residues. Trimming cost V 0 bases and J 10 bases; bases outside gene matches: 3. CDR3 coding DNA: TGTGCCAGCAGTTTATGGCAGGGGGAGTCACCCCTCCACTTT. This encodes CASSLWQGESPLHF. Full variable domain (missing parts from reference TRBV28 and TRBJ1-6): DVKVTQSSRYLVKRTGEKVFLECVQDMDHENMFWYRQDPGLGLRLIYFSYDVKMKEKGDIPEGYSVSREKKERFSLILESASTNQTSMYLCASSLWQGESPLHFGNGTRLTVT.

The chain is built from TRBV7-5 and TRBJ2-7; the table assigns TRBD1, which was not confirmed against the DNA. TRBV7-5 is assigned pseudogene status. The CDR3 spans 14 residues. The CDR3 DNA follows: TGTGTCAGAAGCTTAGGGGGACAGGCCTACGAGCAGTACTTC. Translated, it gives CVRSLGGQAYEQYF.

The rearrangement uses TRBV9 and TRBJ2-1; 7 positions agree with TRBD1. The length of the CDR3 is 15 residues. CDR1 SGDLS and CDR2 YYNGEE come from the germline V gene. The junction had 4 bases not matched to a gene; V was cut back by 0 bases and J by 4 bases. The CDR3 DNA reads as TGTGCCAGCAGCGTAGAGGGGGCCCGGTACAATGAGCAGTTCTTC. It is translated as CASSVEGARYNEQFF.

This chain joins TRBV7-3 and TRBJ1-6; the D gene is possibly TRBD1 (6 bases). The ends were cut back, 0 bases at V and 14 bases at J, with 11 bases in the middle. CDR3 size: 13 residues. Germline V CDR1 and CDR2: SGHTA, FQGTGA. The CDR3 region is CASSLTEQGTLHF. DNA of the CDR3: TGTGCCAGCAGCTTAACAGAGCAGGGGACCCTCCACTTT.

At least ten counts were recorded for this clone. The rearrangement uses TRBV7-6 and TRBJ1-1, with TRBD1 identical over 8 bases. V lost 4 bases, J lost 7 bases, and 11 bases stayed unmatched. Germline V CDR1 and CDR2: SGHVS, FNYEAQ. The CDR3 extends over 15 amino acids. CDR3 bases: TGTGCCAGCAGCTCAAGGCCTCAGGGGGCTGGTGAAGCTTTCTTT. Its protein product is CASSSRPQGAGEAFF.

The chain joins TRBV4-2 to TRBJ2-5; 7 bases are a match to TRBD1. J lost 4 bases, V lost 2 bases, and 4 bases had no gene match. The V gene's germline CDR1 is LGHNA and CDR2 YNFKEQ. The CDR3 is 14 residues long. The CDR3 region has the DNA TGTGCCAGCAGCCAACAGGGGGTTGGAGAGACCCAGTACTTC. Protein product: CASSQQGVGETQYF.

The chain combines TRBV21-1 with TRBJ2-1; TRBD2, as called in the table, went unchecked against the DNA. TRBV21-1 is listed as a pseudogene. The CDR3 is 17 residues long. CDR3 amino acids: CASSKNPGLADLNEQFF. Written as DNA, the CDR3 is TGTGCCAGCAGCAAGAATCCGGGACTAGCGGATCTCAATGAGCAGTTCTTC.

This sequence joins TRBV18 and TRBJ1-2; D may be TRBD1 (6 bases). This CDR3 comprises 13 residues. Germline CDR1 KGHSH, CDR2 LQKENI. V was shortened by 5 bases and J by 8 bases, with 15 bases between the two germline ends. In DNA, the CDR3 is TGTGCCAGCTCATCCAGGGGTGTAGAGGGCTACACCTTC. This sequence encodes CASSSRGVEGYTF.

The chain employs TRBV11-2 and TRBJ1-1; 7 bases line up with TRBD1. CDR1 SGHAT and CDR2 FQNNGV come from the germline V gene. The CDR3 runs 14 residues. J was trimmed by 4 bases and V by 3 bases; bases with no gene match: 5. CDR3 in amino acids: CASSFQGVGTEAFF. The CDR3 nucleotides are TGTGCCAGCAGCTTCCAGGGGGTGGGCACTGAAGCTTTCTTT.

V and J are TRBV9 and TRBJ1-3; TRBD1 is a possible D gene (6 bases). V lost 0 bases and J 0 bases, leaving 10 bases between the germline ends. In germline, CDR1 is SGDLS, CDR2 YYNGEE. The CDR3 extends over 16 amino acids. This chain's CDR3 is CASSVGQASSGNTIYF. CDR3 bases: TGTGCCAGCAGCGTAGGACAGGCGTCCTCTGGAAACACCATATATTTT.

The CDR3 nucleotides are TGTGCCAGTAGTATAGTGAGGGTAGGTCAGCCCCAGCATTTT. Encoded protein: CASSIVRVGQPQHF. The chain employs TRBV19 and TRBJ1-5; no firm D call. Germline-derived CDR1 and CDR2 are LNHDA and SQIVND (reference sequence). V was trimmed by 1 base and J by 6 bases, leaving 10 bases between them. The CDR3 runs to 14 residues.

The rearrangement joins TRBV28 to TRBJ1-2; tentative D call: TRBD1 (5 bases). V was pared by 5 bases and J by 4 bases, with 20 bases between. The CDR3 has 16 amino acids. In germline, CDR1 is MDHEN, CDR2 SYDVKM. The CDR3 region is CASSLIPPQGLYGYTF. CDR3 nucleotides: TGTGCCAGCAGTCTTATCCCCCCGCAGGGCCTCTATGGCTACACCTTC.

The chain couples TRBV14 to TRBJ1-6, with TRBD1 matching 7 bases. The V and J ends lost 5 bases and 7 bases, in that order; junction bases with no gene match: 8. The CDR3 contains 15 residues. Germline CDR1 is SGHDN and CDR2 is FVKESK. The CDR3 loop reads CASSSGTAKNSPLHF. CDR3 bases: TGTGCCAGCAGCTCCGGGACAGCCAAGAATTCACCCCTCCACTTT.

The chain employs TRBV6-5 and TRBJ2-5; 12 positions agree with TRBD2. CDR1 and CDR2 (germline): MNHEY, SVGAGI. Trimming cost V 11 bases and J 4 bases; bases outside gene matches: 8. The CDR3 covers 14 residues. CDR3 in DNA: TGTGCCGGAGGACTAGCGGGGAGAGGAGAGACCCAGTACTTC. Amino acid sequence: CAGGLAGRGETQYF.

V is TRBV19 and J is TRBJ1-1; a possible D gene is TRBD1 (6 bases). CDR1 and CDR2 (germline): LNHDA, SQIVND (reference sequence). V lost 4 bases, J lost 4 bases, and 22 bases lay in between. This CDR3 has 17 residues. This CDR3 reads CASSTVFDRLVVTEAFF. The CDR3 DNA is TGTGCCAGTAGTACGGTCTTCGACAGGTTGGTCGTCACTGAAGCTTTCTTT.

The CDR3 sequence is CASISDRGGTSGSRDTQYF. The CDR3 DNA reads TGTGCCAGCATTTCGGACAGGGGAGGGACTAGCGGGAGTAGAGATACGCAGTATTTT. The chain links TRBV7-9 to TRBJ2-3; the match to TRBD2 covers 14 bases. The CDR3 runs to 19 residues. Germline V lookup: CDR1 SEHNR, CDR2 FQNEAQ (reference sequence). V shed 7 bases, J shed 5 bases, and the junction held 17 bases outside the gene matches.

The chain employs TRBV7-9 and TRBJ1-2, with 7 nucleotides matching TRBD1. This CDR3 region has 14 residues. In germline, CDR1 is SEHNR, CDR2 FQNEAQ (reference sequence). Germline trimming cut 5 bases from V and 4 bases from J; bases unmatched to any gene: 7. CDR3 sequence: CASSPPQGGYGYTF. The DNA of the CDR3 is TGTGCCAGCAGCCCTCCGCAGGGGGGCTATGGCTACACCTTC.

This rearrangement joins TRBV7-9 to TRBJ2-3, with a weak D call TRBD2 (6 bases). The CDR3 consists of 17 residues. Trimming left V 6 bases short and J 3 bases short, with 22 bases between. Germline lookup yields CDR1 SEHNR and CDR2 FQNEAQ (reference sequence). CDR3 coding DNA: TGTGCCAGCAGTCTACTTACTAGCTTGGGACCTACAGATACGCAGTATTTT. Translated: CASSLLTSLGPTDTQYF.

The chain couples TRBV28 to TRBJ1-2; perhaps TRBD1 as D (5 bases). The CDR3 length is 16 residues. The ends were cut back, 5 bases at V and 1 base at J, with 17 bases in the middle. The V gene's germline CDR1 is MDHEN and CDR2 SYDVKM. In DNA form, the CDR3 reads TGTGCCAGCAGTCCCACCTTGGGGGGAAATAACTATGGCTACACCTTC. Translated: CASSPTLGGNNYGYTF.

This clone was seen more than once but under ten times. J is TRBJ1-2 and V is TRBV10-1, with D possibly matching TRBD1 (6 bases). The CDR3 spans 13 residues. The ends were cut back, 10 bases at V and 2 bases at J, with 14 bases in the middle. The germline CDR1 and CDR2 sequences are WNHNN and SYGVQD (reference sequence). The CDR3 reads CATSKDSNYGYTF. DNA for the CDR3: TGCGCCACCAGCAAGGACAGCAACTATGGCTACACCTTC.

The chain is built from TRBV4-2 and TRBJ1-5; no firm D call. In germline, CDR1 is LGHNA, CDR2 YNFKEQ. Trimming took off 2 bases at V and 5 bases at J, with 19 bases between the two ends. The CDR3 consists of 17 residues. The CDR3 DNA follows: TGTGCCAGCAGCCAATATGAGTCTTCTTCTCCATATCAGCCCCAGCATTTT. It translates to CASSQYESSSPYQPQHF.

The rearrangement joins TRBV6-5 to TRBJ1-1; tentatively, D is TRBD1 (6 bases). Per germline, CDR1 MNHEY and CDR2 SVGAGI. The CDR3 is made up of 16 amino acids. Trimming shortened V by 2 bases and J by 5 bases, and 18 bases separated the two germline ends. CDR3 amino acids: CASSYNLQGPRTEAFF. CDR3 in DNA: TGTGCCAGCAGTTACAATCTACAGGGCCCAAGAACTGAAGCTTTCTTT.

The V and J genes are TRBV10-3 and TRBJ2-1; 8 bases line up with TRBD2. The CDR3 is 16 amino acids. Germline V CDR1 and CDR2: ENHRY, SYGVKD. After removal of 10 bases from V and 4 bases from J, the junction contained 15 bases not matched to a gene. The CDR3 sequence is CATNQGIAGLYNEQFF. CDR3 nucleotides: TGTGCCACCAATCAGGGTATAGCGGGACTTTACAATGAGCAGTTCTTC.

The chain is built from TRBV30 and TRBJ2-3, with 10 bases aligning to TRBD2. Germline-derived CDR1 and CDR2 are GTSNPN and SVGIG (reference sequence). The CDR3 loop spans 15 amino acids. Losses at the gene ends were 5 bases for V and 3 bases for J; bases not matched to a gene: 8. CDR3 residues: CAWASSGRETDTQYF. The CDR3 DNA follows: TGTGCCTGGGCTAGCAGCGGGAGGGAGACAGATACGCAGTATTTT.

The chain is built from TRBV10-3 and TRBJ1-3, with D perhaps matching TRBD1 (6 bases). V lost 4 bases to trimming and J lost 0 bases, with 10 bases between them. In germline, CDR1 is ENHRY, CDR2 SYGVKD. There are 15 residues in the CDR3. DNA of the CDR3: TGTGCCATCAGTGGGACAGTTAACTCTGGAAACACCATATATTTT. Translation gives CAISGTVNSGNTIYF.

This clone was observed a handful of times. This chain links TRBV7-8 with TRBJ1-5; D possibly corresponds to TRBD1 (6 bases). In germline, CDR1 is SGHVS, CDR2 FQNEAQ. The ends were cut back, 5 bases at V and 0 bases at J, with 11 bases in the middle. The CDR3 loop spans 15 amino acids. CDR3 amino acids: CASSPRTDSNQPQHF. The CDR3 nucleotides are TGTGCCAGCAGCCCCCGGACAGATAGCAATCAGCCCCAGCATTTT.

This clone has only one observation. The genes are TRBV6-5 and TRBJ1-5; a possible D gene is TRBD1 (5 bases). Looked up from germline, CDR1 is MNHEY and CDR2 is SVGAGI. V shed 8 bases and J shed 1 base, with 12 bases lying between them. The CDR3 is 14 residues long. The CDR3 bases are TGTGCCAGCGGAGGGGACGGGAGCAATCAGCCCCAGCATTTT. Amino acids: CASGGDGSNQPQHF.

The chain recombines TRBV19 with TRBJ2-7; perhaps TRBD1 as D (6 bases). V dropped 10 bases and J dropped 2 bases, with 21 bases sitting between them. The V gene's germline CDR1 is LNHDA and CDR2 SQIVND (reference sequence). CDR3 length equals 15 residues. In DNA, the CDR3 is TGTGCCACCTCAACCCCGGGACACGGAACCTACGAGCAGTACTTC. Protein: CATSTPGHGTYEQYF.

This clone was recorded a few times. The same CDR3 can be traced to other DNA sequences in this sample. The chain couples TRBV5-1 to TRBJ2-7; D is ambiguous. Per germline, CDR1 SGHRS and CDR2 YFSETQ. V was pared by 0 bases and J by 2 bases, with 6 bases between. The CDR3 is made up of 13 amino acids. The CDR3 here is CASSLERAYEQYF. The CDR3 nucleotides are TGCGCCAGCAGCTTGGAGCGCGCCTACGAGCAGTACTTC.

The J gene is TRBJ1-1, the V gene TRBV15, with 7 bases identical to TRBD1. CDR3 length: 15 residues. V lost 3 bases, J lost 0 bases, and 4 bases stayed unmatched. Germline V gene lookup returns CDR1 LNHNV and CDR2 YYDKDF (reference sequence). DNA of the CDR3: TGTGCCACCAGCAGGAACAGGGGTCTGAACACTGAAGCTTTCTTT. Its protein product is CATSRNRGLNTEAFF. Using reference TRBV15 and TRBJ1-1 for the parts outside the CDR3, the full variable domain is DAMVIQNPRYQVTQFGKPVTLSCSQTLNHNVMYWYQQKSSQAPKLLFHYYDKDFNNEADTPDNFQSRRPNTSFCFLDIRSPGLGDTAMYLCATSRNRGLNTEAFFGQGTRLTVV.